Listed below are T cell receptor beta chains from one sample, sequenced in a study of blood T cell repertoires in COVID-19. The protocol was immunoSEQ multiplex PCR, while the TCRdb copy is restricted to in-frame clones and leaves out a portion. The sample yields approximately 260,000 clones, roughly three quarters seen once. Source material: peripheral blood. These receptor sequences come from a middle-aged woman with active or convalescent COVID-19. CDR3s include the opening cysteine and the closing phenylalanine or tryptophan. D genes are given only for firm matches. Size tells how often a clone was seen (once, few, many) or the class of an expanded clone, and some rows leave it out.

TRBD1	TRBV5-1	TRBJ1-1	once	CASSLVPGGWTEAFF	TGCGCCAGCAGCTTGGTCCCAGGGGGCTGGACTGAAGCTTTCTTT
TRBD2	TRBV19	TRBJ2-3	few	CASTMALAGGRTDTQYF	TGTGCCAGTACTATGGCACTAGCGGGGGGGAGAACAGATACGCAGTATTTT
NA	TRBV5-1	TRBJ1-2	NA	CASSPEGLAKYGYTF	TGCGCCAGCAGCCCTGAGGGACTCGCTAAGTATGGCTACACCTTC
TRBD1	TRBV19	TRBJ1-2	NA	CASSIGQGRYGYTF	TGTGCCAGTAGTATTGGACAGGGGAGATATGGCTACACCTTC
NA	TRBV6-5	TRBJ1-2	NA	CASSKNVDTGFGYTF	TGTGCCAGCAGTAAAAACGTGGACACAGGGTTTGGCTACACCTTC
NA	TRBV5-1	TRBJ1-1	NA	CASSLRDTEAFF	TGCGCCAGCAGCCTCCGGGACACTGAAGCTTTCTTT
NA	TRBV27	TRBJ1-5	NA	CASSFDSSNQPQHF	TGTGCCAGCAGTTTCGACAGTAGCAATCAGCCCCAGCATTTT
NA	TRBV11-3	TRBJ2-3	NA	CASSPRGGNTDTQYF	TGTGCCAGCAGCCCCAGGGGAGGGAACACAGATACGCAGTATTTT
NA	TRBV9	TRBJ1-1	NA	CASSREEGNTEAFF	TGTGCCAGCAGCCGCGAGGAAGGGAACACTGAAGCTTTCTTT
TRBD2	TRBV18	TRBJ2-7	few	CASSPPLAGSYEQYF	TGTGCCAGCTCACCACCACTAGCGGGGTCCTACGAGCAGTACTTC
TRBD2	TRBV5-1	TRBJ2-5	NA	CASSLNGGVHETQYF	TGCGCCAGCAGCCTAAACGGGGGGGTCCATGAGACCCAGTACTTC
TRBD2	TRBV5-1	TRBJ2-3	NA	CASSLGLAGVTDTQYF	TGCGCCAGCAGCTTGGGACTAGCGGGGGTCACAGATACGCAGTATTTT
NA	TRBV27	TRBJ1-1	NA	CASSFRAVAEAFF	TGTGCCAGCAGTTTCAGGGCGGTGGCTGAAGCTTTCTTT
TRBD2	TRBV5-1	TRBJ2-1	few	CASSVPRLASYNEQFF	TGCGCCAGCAGCGTGCCGAGACTAGCTTCCTACAATGAGCAGTTCTTC
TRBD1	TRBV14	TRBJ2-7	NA	CASSLTTGTAYEQYF	TGTGCCAGCAGCCTTACTACCGGGACAGCTTACGAGCAGTACTTC